A selection of T cell receptor beta chains follows, all from one sample in a study of cytomegalovirus exposure and HLA in healthy donors. Profiling relied on immunoSEQ multiplex PCR, and the TCRdb table lists in-frame clones only, not all of them. The sample gives around 140,000 clones, more than 7.5% of which show up once; under 2% is in the top ten. Material for sequencing was PBMCs. These receptors were collected from a man aged 50 to 59 in good health and CMV-seronegative. Both conserved end residues are part of each CDR3. The D gene is left open where the match is weak.

>TRBV6-5|.|13
CASSLSGDNEQYF
>TRBV7-2|.|12
CASSPTTVEQYF
>TRBV11-1|TRBD1|14
CASSSDRGNTEAFF
>TRBV5-3|.|16
CARSSVGRTRNQPQHF
>TRBV5-1|TRBD1|16
CASSPPGQGGKETQYF
>TRBV5-8|TRBD1|16
CASGLVIGQGEKTQYF
>TRBV15|TRBD1|14
CATSRDRGRNEQYF
>TRBV6-1|TRBD1|13
CASSEGQGVGYTF
>TRBV5-1|.|15
CASSLESTEYNEQFF
>TRBV6-1|TRBD1|17
CASSASKGGLTGYGYTF
>TRBV6-6|TRBD1|14
CASSGHTGGFGYTF
>TRBV6-5|.|13
CASSWAGLDGYTF
>TRBV15|TRBD2|16
CATSEGDGGARYEQYF
>TRBV29-1|TRBD2|13
CSVGGGGTDTQYF
>TRBV7-3|TRBD2|15
CASSSTAGTYNEQFF
>TRBV19|TRBD1|14
CASSTGDSRYEQYF
>TRBV5-1|TRBD1|14
CASSRGQGALSYTF
>TRBV30|.|16
CAWSRVNLGSGNTIYF
>TRBV7-7|.|15
CASSPLTRVASEQYF
>TRBV30|TRBD1|13
CARGDRASYEQYF
>TRBV7-9|TRBD1|15
CASSARDRGDYGYTF
>TRBV7-2|.|13
CASSRGTTETQYF
>TRBV5-5|TRBD1|14
CASSLPEFRDRPNF
>TRBV6-6|TRBD1|14
CASSRQGEPYEQYF
>TRBV7-9|.|13
CASSLNRGSEAFF
>TRBV7-6|.|16
CASSARLQGGTGELFF
>TRBV19|TRBD2|16
CASSARGGSSYNEQFF
>TRBV29-1|.|14
CSVDKGDDGYEQYF
>TRBV6-1|.|13
CASSSVSYYGYTF
>TRBV18|TRBD1|14
CASSPLGQEDEQYF
>TRBV19|.|15
CASSPTVSSGNTIYF
>TRBV5-6|.|16
CASSLGPGVDPDTQYF
>TRBV6-1|.|13
CASSIGLPGELFF
>TRBV6-1|TRBD2|16
CASSETPSGGAETQYF
>TRBV27|TRBD1|16
CASSLSSDRDHYGYTF
>TRBV9|.|14
CASSVSWANTEAFF
>TRBV6-5|TRBD1|14
CASSGGGMNTEAFF
>TRBV6-6|TRBD2|15
CASSRLAGSNNEQFF
>TRBV5-6|TRBD1|13
CASHRGVGQPQHF
>TRBV14|TRBD1|14
CASSWRTGLETQYF
>TRBV7-9|.|14
CASTRNRETGELFF
>TRBV28|.|13
CASSPQSGLIIYF
>TRBV18|TRBD2|15
CASSRSGGAMNEQFF
>TRBV6-6|TRBD2|14
CASSYREEGYEQYF
>TRBV27|.|14
CASSSGLRSTEAFF
>TRBV7-9|.|14
CASSTQGSKQPQHF
>TRBV5-4|.|16
CASSFPWGGNTGELFF
>TRBV4-2|.|14
CASSQAGADNEQFF
>TRBV11-1|TRBD2|16
CASSSGTSGRWYEQYF
>TRBV27|.|10
CAGQGEKLFF
>TRBV30|TRBD1|12
CAWSRQGYGYTF
>TRBV9|.|15
CASSVYYGNTGELFF